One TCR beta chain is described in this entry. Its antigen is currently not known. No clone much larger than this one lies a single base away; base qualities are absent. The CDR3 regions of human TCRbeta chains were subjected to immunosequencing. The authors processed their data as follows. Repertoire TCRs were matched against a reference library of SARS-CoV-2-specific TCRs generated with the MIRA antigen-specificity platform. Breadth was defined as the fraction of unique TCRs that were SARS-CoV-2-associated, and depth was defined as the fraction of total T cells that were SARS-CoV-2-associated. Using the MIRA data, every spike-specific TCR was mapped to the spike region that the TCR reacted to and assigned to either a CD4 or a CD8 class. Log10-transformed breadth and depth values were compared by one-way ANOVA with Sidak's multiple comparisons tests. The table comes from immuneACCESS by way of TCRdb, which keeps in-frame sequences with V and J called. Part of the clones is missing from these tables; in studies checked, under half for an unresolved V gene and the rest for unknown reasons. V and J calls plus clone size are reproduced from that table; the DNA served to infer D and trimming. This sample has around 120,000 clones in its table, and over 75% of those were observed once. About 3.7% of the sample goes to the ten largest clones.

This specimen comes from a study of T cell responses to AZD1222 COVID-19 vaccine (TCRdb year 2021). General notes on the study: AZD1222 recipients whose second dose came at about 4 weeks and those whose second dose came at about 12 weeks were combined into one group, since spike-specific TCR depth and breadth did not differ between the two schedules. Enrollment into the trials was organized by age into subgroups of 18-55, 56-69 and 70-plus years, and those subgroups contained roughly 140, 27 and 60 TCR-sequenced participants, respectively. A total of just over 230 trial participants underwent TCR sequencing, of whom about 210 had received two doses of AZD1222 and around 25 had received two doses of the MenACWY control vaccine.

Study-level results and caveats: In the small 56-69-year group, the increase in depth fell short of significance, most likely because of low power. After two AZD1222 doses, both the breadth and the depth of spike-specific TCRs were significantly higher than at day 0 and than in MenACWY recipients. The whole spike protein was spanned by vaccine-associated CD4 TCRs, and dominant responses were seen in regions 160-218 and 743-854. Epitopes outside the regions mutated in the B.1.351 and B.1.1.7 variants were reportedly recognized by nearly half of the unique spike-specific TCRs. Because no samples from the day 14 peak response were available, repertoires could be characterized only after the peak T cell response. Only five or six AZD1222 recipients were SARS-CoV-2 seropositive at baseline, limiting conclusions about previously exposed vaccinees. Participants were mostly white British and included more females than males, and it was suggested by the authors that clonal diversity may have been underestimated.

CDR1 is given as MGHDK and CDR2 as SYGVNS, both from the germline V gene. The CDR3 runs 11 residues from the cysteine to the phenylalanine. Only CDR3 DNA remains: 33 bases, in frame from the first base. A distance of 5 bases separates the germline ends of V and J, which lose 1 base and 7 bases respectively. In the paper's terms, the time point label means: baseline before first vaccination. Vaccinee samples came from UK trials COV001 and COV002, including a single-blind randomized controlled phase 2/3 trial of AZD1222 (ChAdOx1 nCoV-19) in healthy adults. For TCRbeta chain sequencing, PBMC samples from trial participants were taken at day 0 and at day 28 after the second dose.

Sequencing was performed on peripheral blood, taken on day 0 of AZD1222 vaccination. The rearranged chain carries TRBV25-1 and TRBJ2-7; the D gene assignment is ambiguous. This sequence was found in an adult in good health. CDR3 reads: CASSELGEQYF. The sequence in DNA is TGTGCCAGCAGTGAATTGGGGGAGCAGTACTTC.